Described below is a single TCR beta chain sequence and its context. This record belongs to a study of blood T cell repertoires in COVID-19. Sequencing was performed with immunoSEQ multiplex PCR; in TCRdb, only in-frame clones are kept and a portion is missing. The sample consists of almost 500,000 clones, around 85% of them appearing once. Looked up from germline, CDR1 is KGHDR and CDR2 is SFDVKD. The CDR3 has 12 residues. Trimming took off 12 bases at V and 6 bases at J, with 13 bases between the two ends. The sample was PBMCs or T cells enriched from blood (not recorded which). This sequence originates from an older woman who had recovered from COVID-19. The V gene is TRBV24-1, the J gene TRBJ2-2, with unresolved D. The CDR3 DNA reads as TGTGCCTCTGGGCCAAGACCCGGGGAGCTGTTTTTT. Its protein is CASGPRPGELFF.